The 2 T cell receptor beta chains in this list originate from one sample, sequenced in a study of siplizumab effects on memory and regulatory T cells. Generated by immunoSEQ multiplex PCR, the TCRdb table keeps only in-frame clones and is missing some. The sample carries 50,000 to 75,000 clones, roughly 78% recorded once. Source material: memory CD4+ T cells sorted from blood. All receptors come from a human donor in good health.

The chain joins TRBV5-1 to TRBJ2-1, with 8 bases that match TRBD2. Germline V lookup: CDR1 SGHRS, CDR2 YFSETQ. Trimming took 2 bases from V and 3 from J; bases not matched to a gene: 7. The CDR3 has 16 amino acids. The CDR3: CASSFAGGAGYNEQFF. Here the CDR3 DNA reads TGCGCCAGCAGCTTCGCCGGGGGGGCAGGCTACAATGAGCAGTTCTTC.

V is TRBV11-2 and J is TRBJ1-3; a possible D gene is TRBD1 (5 bases). The V gene's germline CDR1 is SGHAT and CDR2 FQNNGV. The length of the CDR3 is 14 residues. Between the trimmed V and J ends, which lost 3 bases and 0 bases, there was a span of 6 bases. CDR3 sequence: CASSFTGSGNTIYF. CDR3 nucleotide sequence: TGTGCCAGCAGCTTCACAGGCTCTGGAAACACCATATATTTT.